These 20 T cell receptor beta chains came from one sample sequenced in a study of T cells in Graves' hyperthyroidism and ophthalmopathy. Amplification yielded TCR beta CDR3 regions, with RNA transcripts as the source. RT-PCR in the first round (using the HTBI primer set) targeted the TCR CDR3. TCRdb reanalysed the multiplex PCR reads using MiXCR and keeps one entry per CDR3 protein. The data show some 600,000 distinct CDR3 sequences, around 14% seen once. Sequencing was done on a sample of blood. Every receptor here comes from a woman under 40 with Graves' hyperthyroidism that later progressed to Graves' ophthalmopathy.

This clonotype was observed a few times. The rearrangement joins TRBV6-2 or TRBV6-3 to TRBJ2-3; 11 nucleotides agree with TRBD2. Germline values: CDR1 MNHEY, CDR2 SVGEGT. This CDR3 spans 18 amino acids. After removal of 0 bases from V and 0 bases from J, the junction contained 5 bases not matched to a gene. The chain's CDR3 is CASSYSWASGRSTDTQYF. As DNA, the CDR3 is TGTGCCAGCAGTTACTCGTGGGCTAGCGGGAGGAGCACAGATACGCAGTATTTT.

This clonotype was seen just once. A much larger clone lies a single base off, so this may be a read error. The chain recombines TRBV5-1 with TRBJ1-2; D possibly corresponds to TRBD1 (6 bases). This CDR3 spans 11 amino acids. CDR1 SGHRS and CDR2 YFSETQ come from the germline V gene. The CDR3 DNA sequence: TGCGCCAGCAGCTTGTTGGGGGGCTGCACCTTC. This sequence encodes CASSLLGGCTF. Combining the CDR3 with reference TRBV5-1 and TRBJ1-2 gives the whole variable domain KAGVTQTPRYLIKTRGQQVTLSCSPISGHRSVSWYQQTPGQGLQFLFEYFSETQRNKGNFPGRFSGRQFSNSRSEMNVSTLELGDSALYLCASSLLGGCTFGSGTRLTVV.

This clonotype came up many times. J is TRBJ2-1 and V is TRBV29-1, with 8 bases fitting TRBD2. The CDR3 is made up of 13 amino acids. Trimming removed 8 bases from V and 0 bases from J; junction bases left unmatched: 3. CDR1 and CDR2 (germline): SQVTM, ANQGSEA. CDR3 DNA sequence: TGCAGCTCAAGCGGGGGCTCCTACAATGAGCAGTTCTTC. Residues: CSSSGGSYNEQFF.

The DNA for the CDR3 is TGTGCCAGCAGTTTAGGGAACAGTGGGGTTTCTACGAATCAGCCCCAGCATTTT. Encoded protein: CASSLGNSGVSTNQPQHF. The rearrangement uses TRBV12-3 or TRBV12-4 and TRBJ1-5; no firm D call. V was pared by 1 base and J by 4 bases, with 20 bases between. The CDR3 is 18 residues long.

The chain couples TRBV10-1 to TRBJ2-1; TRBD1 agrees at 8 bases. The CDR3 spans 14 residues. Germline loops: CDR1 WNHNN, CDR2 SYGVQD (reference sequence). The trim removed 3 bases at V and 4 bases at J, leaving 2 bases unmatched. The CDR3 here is CASSEGQGYNEQFF. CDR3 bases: TGCGCCAGCAGTGAAGGACAGGGTTACAATGAGCAGTTCTTC.

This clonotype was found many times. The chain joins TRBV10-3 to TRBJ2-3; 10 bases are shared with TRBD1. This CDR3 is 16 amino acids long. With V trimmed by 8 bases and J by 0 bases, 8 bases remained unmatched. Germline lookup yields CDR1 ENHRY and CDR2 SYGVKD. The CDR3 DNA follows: TGTGCCATCTCTGGGACAGGGGTTGGGAGCACAGATACGCAGTATTTT. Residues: CAISGTGVGSTDTQYF.

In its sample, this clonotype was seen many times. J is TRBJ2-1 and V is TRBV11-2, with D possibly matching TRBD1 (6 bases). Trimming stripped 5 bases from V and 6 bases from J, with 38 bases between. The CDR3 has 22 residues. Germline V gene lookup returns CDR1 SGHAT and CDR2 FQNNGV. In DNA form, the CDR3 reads TGTGCCAGCAGCCAAGATCAGTTCCCGCAGGCCCCCACAGGGCGAGCCACCAATGAGCAGTTCTTC. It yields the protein CASSQDQFPQAPTGRATNEQFF.

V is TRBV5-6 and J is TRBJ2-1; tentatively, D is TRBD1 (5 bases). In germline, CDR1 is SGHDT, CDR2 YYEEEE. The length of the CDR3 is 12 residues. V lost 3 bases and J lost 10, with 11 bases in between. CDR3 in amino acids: CASSSINREQFF. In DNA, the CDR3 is TGTGCCAGCAGCTCGATCAACAGGGAGCAGTTCTTC. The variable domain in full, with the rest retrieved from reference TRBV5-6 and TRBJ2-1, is DAGVTQSPTHLIKTRGQQVTLRCSPKSGHDTVSWYQQALGQGPQFIFQYYEEEERQRGNFPDRFSGHQFPNYSSELNVNALLLGDSALYLCASSSINREQFFGPGTRLTVL.

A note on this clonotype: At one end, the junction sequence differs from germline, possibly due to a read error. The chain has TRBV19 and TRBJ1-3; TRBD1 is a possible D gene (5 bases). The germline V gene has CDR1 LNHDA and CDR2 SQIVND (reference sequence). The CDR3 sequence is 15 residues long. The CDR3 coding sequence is TGCGTGCGCCCAGGGACCTCCCCCAGGGGAAACACCATATATTTT. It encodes CVRPGTSPRGNTIYF.

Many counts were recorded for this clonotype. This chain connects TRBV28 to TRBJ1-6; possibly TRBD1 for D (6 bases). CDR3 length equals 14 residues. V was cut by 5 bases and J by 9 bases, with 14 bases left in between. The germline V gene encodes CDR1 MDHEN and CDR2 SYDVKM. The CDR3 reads CASSIPGVGSPLHF. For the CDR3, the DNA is TGTGCCAGCAGTATTCCAGGGGTCGGTTCACCCCTCCACTTT.

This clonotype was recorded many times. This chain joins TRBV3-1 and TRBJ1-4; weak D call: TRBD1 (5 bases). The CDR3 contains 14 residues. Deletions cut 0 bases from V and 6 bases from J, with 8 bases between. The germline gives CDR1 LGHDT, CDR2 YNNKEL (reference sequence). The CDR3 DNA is TGTGCCAGCAGCCAAGATCAAGGGGATGAAAAACTGTTTTTT. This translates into CASSQDQGDEKLFF.

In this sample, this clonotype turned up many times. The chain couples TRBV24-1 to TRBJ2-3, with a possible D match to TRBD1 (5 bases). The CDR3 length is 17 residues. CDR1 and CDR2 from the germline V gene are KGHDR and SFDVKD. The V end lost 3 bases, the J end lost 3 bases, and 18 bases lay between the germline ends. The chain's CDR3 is CATSDPAAGIGTDTQYF. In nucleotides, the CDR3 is TGTGCCACCAGTGATCCAGCCGCAGGGATCGGAACAGATACGCAGTATTTT.

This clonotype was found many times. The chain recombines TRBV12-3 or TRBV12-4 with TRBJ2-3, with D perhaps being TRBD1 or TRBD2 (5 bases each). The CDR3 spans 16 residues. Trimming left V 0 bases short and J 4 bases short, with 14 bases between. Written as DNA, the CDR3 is TGTGCCAGCAGTTTAGCGCTCGTGGGGGTGCCAGATACGCAGTATTTT. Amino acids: CASSLALVGVPDTQYF.

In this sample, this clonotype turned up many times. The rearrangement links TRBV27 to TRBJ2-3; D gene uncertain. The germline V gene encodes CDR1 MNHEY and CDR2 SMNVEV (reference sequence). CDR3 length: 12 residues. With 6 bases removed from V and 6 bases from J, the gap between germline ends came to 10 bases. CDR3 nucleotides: TGTGCCAGCAGCCCCGTTTACGATACGCAGTATTTT. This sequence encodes CASSPVYDTQYF.

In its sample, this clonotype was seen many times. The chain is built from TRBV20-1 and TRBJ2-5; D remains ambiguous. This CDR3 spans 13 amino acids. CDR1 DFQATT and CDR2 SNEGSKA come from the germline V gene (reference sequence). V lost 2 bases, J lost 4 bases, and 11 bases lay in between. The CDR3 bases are TGCAGTGCTAGATCGGGCGGCGCAGAGACCCAGTACTTC. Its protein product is CSARSGGAETQYF.

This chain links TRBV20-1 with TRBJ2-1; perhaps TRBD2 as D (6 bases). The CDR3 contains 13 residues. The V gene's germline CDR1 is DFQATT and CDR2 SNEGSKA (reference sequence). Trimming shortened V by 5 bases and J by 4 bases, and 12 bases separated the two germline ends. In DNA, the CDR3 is TGCAGTGCTTTTGGACTACAGTACAATGAGCAGTTCTTC. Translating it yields CSAFGLQYNEQFF.

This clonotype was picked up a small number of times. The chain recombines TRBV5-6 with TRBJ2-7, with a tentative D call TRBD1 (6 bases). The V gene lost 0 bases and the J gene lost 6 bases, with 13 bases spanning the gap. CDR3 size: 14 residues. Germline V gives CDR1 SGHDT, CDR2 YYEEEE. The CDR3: CASSLVGQGGEQYF. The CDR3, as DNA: TGTGCCAGCAGCTTGGTAGGGCAAGGGGGCGAGCAGTACTTC.

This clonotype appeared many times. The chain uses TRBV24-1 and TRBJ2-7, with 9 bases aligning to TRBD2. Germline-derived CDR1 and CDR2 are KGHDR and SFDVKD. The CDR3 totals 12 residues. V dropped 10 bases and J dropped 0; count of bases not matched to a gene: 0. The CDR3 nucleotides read TGTGCCACTAGCGGGAGCTCCTACGAGCAGTACTTC. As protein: CATSGSSYEQYF.

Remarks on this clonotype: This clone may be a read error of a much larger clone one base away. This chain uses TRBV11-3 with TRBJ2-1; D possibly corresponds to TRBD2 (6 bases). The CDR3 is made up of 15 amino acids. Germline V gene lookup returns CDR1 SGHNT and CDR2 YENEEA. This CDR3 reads CANSSSNGRVDEQFF. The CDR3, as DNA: TGTGCCAACAGCTCCTCGAACGGGAGAGTCGATGAGCAGTTCTTC.

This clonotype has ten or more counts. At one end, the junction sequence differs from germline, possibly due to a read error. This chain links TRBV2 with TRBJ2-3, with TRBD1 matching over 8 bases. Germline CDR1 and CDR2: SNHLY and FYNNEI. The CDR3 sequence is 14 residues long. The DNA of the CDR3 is TGTGCCGGCAGACAGGGGTTCAGCACAGATACGCAGTATTTT. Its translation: CAGRQGFSTDTQYF.